The following is a T cell receptor (beta chain) sequence with its context. Here immunoSEQ multiplex PCR was the method, and the copy in TCRdb shows in-frame clones only, minus some. Of 2 million to 2.5 million clones listed, 85% to 95% are singletons. V lost 6 bases and J 7 bases, leaving 22 bases between the germline ends. CDR1 KGHSH and CDR2 LQKENI come from the germline V gene. The CDR3 extends over 16 amino acids. This record comes from a study of shared clonotypes between healthy human individuals. The J gene is TRBJ2-1, the V gene TRBV18; D might be TRBD2 (6 bases). This sequence was found in a man younger than 30 in good health. Some clones in this sample may be carry-over from other donors' samples. Sequences were obtained from naive CD4+ T cells from PBMCs. As for subset: CD45RA+ positively selected. In nucleotides, the CDR3 is TGTGCCAGCTCGGGTGGTGGAGGGGCGCTTGGAAATGAGCAGTTCTTC. It is translated as CASSGGGGALGNEQFF. Supplemented by reference TRBV18 and TRBJ2-1, the full variable domain reads NAGVMQNPRHLVRRRGQEARLRCSPMKGHSHVYWYRQLPEEGLKFMVYLQKENIIDESGMPKERFSAEFPKEGPSILRIQQVVRGDSAAYFCASSGGGGALGNEQFFGPGTRLTVL.